This T cell receptor beta chain was recovered during a study of PD-1 blockade in classical Hodgkin lymphoma. With no exception, relapse followed autologous stem cell transplantation in all patients, and brentuximab vedotin exposure varied. Best responses were complete response, partial response or progressive disease. The CDR3 extends over 19 amino acids. The V segment lost 5 bases and the J segment 0 bases; nucleotides outside the gene matches: 10. Germline V gives CDR1 WNHNN, CDR2 SYGVQD (reference sequence). Assay used: immunoSEQ multiplex PCR; TCRdb lists only in-frame clones, some missing. The sample holds some 14,000 clones; about 88% are singletons and the top ten take under 45%. About this clone itself: The target antigen is unknown.

General study points: Underlying causes for the observed repertoire differences were not defined, possibly disease activity or prior therapy. Healthy donors reportedly exceeded newly diagnosed patients in baseline TCR diversity.

The sequence derives from a human donor with classical Hodgkin lymphoma. Here the sequenced sample was peripheral blood mononuclear cells (PBMCs), taken at baseline. The V call is TRBV10-1, the J call TRBJ2-1, with 13 bases matching TRBD2. The CDR3, as DNA: TGCGCCAGCAGTCCCGAACCGGGACTAGCGGGGATCTCCTACAATGAGCAGTTCTTC. Amino acids: CASSPEPGLAGISYNEQFF.